The 2 T cell receptor beta chains presented below share a single source sample, sequenced in a study of CD4 T cells in relation to SARS-CoV-2 and coronaviruses. Unexposed donor CD4+ T cells date from about 2011-2018, before the COVID-19 pandemic. The cells were cultured for less than twelve days before CD4+ T cells were isolated. These receptors are not linked to any known antigen. Only in-frame clones appear in the TCRdb table, and some are missing; sequencing was by immunoSEQ multiplex PCR. The sample carries around 24,000 clones, about three quarters recorded once. The sequenced sample consisted of CD4+ T cells from PBMCs, cultured in vitro. These receptors all stem from a human donor in good health.

The V and J genes are TRBV6-5 and TRBJ2-5, with 15 bases fitting TRBD2. With 6 bases clipped from V and 4 bases from J, the junction kept 3 bases outside the gene matches. The CDR3 extends over 15 amino acids. Germline CDR1 MNHEY, CDR2 SVGAGI. The CDR3 reads CASSWGLAGGETQYF. The DNA for the CDR3 is TGTGCCAGCAGCTGGGGACTAGCGGGAGGAGAGACCCAGTACTTC.

The chain uses TRBV4-1 and TRBJ1-2; D unresolved. This CDR3 has 17 amino acids. Germline V gene data show CDR1 as MGHRA and CDR2 as YSYEKL. V was shortened by 2 bases and J by 5 bases, with 21 bases between the two germline ends. The CDR3 spells CASSQTEAGPDQYGYTF. The CDR3 coding sequence is TGCGCCAGCAGCCAAACAGAGGCCGGGCCGGACCAGTATGGCTACACCTTC.